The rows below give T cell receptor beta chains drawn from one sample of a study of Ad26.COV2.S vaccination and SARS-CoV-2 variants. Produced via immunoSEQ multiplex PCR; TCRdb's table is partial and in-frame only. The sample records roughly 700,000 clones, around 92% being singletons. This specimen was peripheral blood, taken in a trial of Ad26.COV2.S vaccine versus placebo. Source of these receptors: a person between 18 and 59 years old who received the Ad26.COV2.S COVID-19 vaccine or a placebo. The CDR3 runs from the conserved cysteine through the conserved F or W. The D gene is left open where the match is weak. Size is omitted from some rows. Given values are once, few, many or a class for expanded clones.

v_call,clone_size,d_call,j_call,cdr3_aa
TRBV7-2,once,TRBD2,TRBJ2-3,CASSPLPLADTQYF
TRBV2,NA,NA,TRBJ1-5,CASSDQGYSNQPQHF
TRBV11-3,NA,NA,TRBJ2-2,CASSLSGITGELFF
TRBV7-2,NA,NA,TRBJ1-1,CASSPRGAAGGTEAFF
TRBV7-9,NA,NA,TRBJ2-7,CASSSGQVAPEQYF
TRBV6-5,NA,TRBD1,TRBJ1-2,CASIPGGQGDYGYTF
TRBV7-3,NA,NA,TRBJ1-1,CASSLNSGSTEAFF
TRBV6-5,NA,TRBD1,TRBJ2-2,CASSARGLQPGELFF
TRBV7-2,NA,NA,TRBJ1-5,CASSREGDYRNQPQHF
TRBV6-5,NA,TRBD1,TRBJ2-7,CASSYYDRGSSYEQYF
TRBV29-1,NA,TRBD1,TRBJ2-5,CSTPQGAGETQYF
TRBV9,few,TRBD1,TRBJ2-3,CASSVAATGGDTQYF
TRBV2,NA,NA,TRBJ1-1,CASSGRGARTEAFF
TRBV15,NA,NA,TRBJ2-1,CATSRDKREQFF
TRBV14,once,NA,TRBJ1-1,CASKGHLNTEAFF
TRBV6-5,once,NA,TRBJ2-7,CASSHYYEQYF
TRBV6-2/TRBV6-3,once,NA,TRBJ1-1,CASSDQGVLLNTEAFF
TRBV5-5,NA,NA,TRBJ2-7,CASSSPGGYEQYF
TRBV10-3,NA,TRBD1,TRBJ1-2,CAIRPGGGGYTF
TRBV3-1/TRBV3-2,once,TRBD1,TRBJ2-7,CASSRDRVGEQYF
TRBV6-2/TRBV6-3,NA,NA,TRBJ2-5,CASSYDFWAETQYF
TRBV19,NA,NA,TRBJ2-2,CASSIGGRRTGELFF
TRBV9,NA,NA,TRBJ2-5,CASSPTVAYGETQYF
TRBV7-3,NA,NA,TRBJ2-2,CASSGQGGNTGELFF
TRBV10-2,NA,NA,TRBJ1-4,CASSESGLGAEKLFF
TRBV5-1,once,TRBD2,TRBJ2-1,CASSTGTSGAGDEQFF
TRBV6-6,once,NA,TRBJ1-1,CASSLGATEAFF
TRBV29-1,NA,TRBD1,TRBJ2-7,CSTSGTGLVEQYF
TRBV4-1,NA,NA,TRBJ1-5,CASSQDQDQPQHF
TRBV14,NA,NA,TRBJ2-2,CASSHGQKPNTGELFF
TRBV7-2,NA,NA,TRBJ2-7,CASSLAPIAREQYF
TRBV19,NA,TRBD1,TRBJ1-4,CASSRGQGAGEKLFF
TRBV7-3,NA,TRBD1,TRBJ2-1,CASSKSTDRRYNEQFF
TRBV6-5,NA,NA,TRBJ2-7,CASSRLTGHHIF
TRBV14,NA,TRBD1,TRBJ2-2,CASSPNRGTANTGELFF
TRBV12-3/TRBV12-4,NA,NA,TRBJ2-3,CASSFSDTQYF
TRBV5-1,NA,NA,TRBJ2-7,CASSLDTGSTPYEQYF
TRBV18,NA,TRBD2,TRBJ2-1,CASSPSGSWHNEQFF
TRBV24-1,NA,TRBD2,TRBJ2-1,CATSDLASGLSYNEQFF
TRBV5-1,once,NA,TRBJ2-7,CASSLAQRIYEQYF